The next 19 T cell receptor beta chains were all read from a single sample in a study of vaccination and CD4 T cells after COVID-19. The Oncomine TCR Beta short-read assay was applied to DNA of cultured CD4+ T cells. MiXCR, run by TCRdb on the PCR reads, gives a single entry per CDR3 protein. The table records about 14,000 distinct CDR3 sequences, roughly 50% of them present only once. Treatment reported: approximately 10-day PBMC culture with coronavirus spike peptide pools or control peptides (ViraFEST assay). No antigen has been identified for these receptors. The specimen comprised CD4+ T cells from blood, cultured in vitro, sampled before SARS-CoV-2 vaccination. Source of these receptors: a human donor who had recovered from COVID-19.

The J gene is TRBJ2-3, the V gene TRBV7-2; D possibly uses TRBD1 or TRBD2 (5 bases each). The CDR3 contains 17 residues. CDR1 is SGHTA, CDR2 FQGNSA, per germline. V was clipped by 5 bases and J by 0 bases, with 18 bases between them. For the CDR3, the DNA is TGTGCCAGCAGCCGGGACGGCGAAGGGAGTAGCACAGATACGCAGTATTTT. It codes for CASSRDGEGSSTDTQYF.

V gene TRBV20-1 combines with J gene TRBJ1-1; 10 nucleotides align to TRBD1. Germline V gene data show CDR1 as DFQATT and CDR2 as SNEGSKA (reference sequence). J was trimmed by 4 bases and V by 1 base; bases with no gene match: 9. The CDR3 totals 16 residues. CDR3 in amino acids: CSARGQGDRGRTEAFF. The CDR3 region has the DNA TGCAGTGCTAGAGGCCAGGGGGACAGGGGACGCACTGAAGCTTTCTTT.

V gene TRBV2 combines with J gene TRBJ1-5; no definite D call. Germline CDR1 reads SNHLY; CDR2 reads FYNNEI. V gave up 6 bases and J gave up 7 bases, with 16 bases separating them. The CDR3 totals 14 residues. CDR3 sequence (DNA): TGTGCCAGCAGGAAATCCGAATCGGTCCAGCCCCAGCATTTT. Encoded protein: CASRKSESVQPQHF.

CDR3: CASSLEGVGTGELFF. As DNA, the CDR3 is TGTGCCAGCAGTTTAGAGGGGGTGGGGACCGGGGAGCTGTTTTTT. The V call is TRBV12-3 or TRBV12-4, the J call TRBJ2-2, with D possibly being TRBD1 (6 bases). V lost 1 base and J lost 5, with 11 bases in between. The CDR3 is 15 residues long.

CDR3 sequence: CASSQDVYQGTDTQYF. CDR3 coding DNA: TGCGCCAGCAGCCAAGACGTCTACCAAGGCACAGATACGCAGTATTTT. V and J are TRBV4-1 and TRBJ2-3; no clear D gene. The CDR3 spans 16 residues. Germline V gene sequence: CDR1 MGHRA, CDR2 YSYEKL. The V end was cut by 0 bases, the J end by 1 base, with 11 bases between.

The chain couples TRBV19 to TRBJ2-7; no definite D call. CDR3 length: 14 residues. Germline-derived CDR1 and CDR2 are LNHDA and SQIVND (reference sequence). V gave up 7 bases and J gave up 3 bases, with 16 bases separating them. In nucleotides, the CDR3 is TGTGCCAGTACCCAAGAGGTAGGGTTCTACGAGCAGTACTTC. It translates to CASTQEVGFYEQYF.

V is TRBV28 and J is TRBJ1-1; TRBD1 matches 8 bases. The CDR3 runs to 19 residues. V lost 2 bases and J lost 5; bases outside the gene matches: 19. Looked up from germline, CDR1 is MDHEN and CDR2 is SYDVKM. CDR3 DNA sequence: TGTGCCAGCAGTTTAGGCGGATTAGGTAAACAGGGGGACTGGACTGAAGCTTTCTTT. It specifies CASSLGGLGKQGDWTEAFF.

The CDR3: CASSLDRVETGELFF. CDR3 nucleotide sequence: TGTGCCAGCAGCCTGGACAGGGTGGAGACCGGGGAGCTGTTTTTT. V and J are TRBV7-2 and TRBJ2-2, with 8 positions matching TRBD1. This CDR3 comprises 15 residues. Unmatched junction bases numbered 7, after V lost 5 bases and J lost 5 bases. The V gene's germline CDR1 is SGHTA and CDR2 FQGNSA.

V is TRBV19 and J is TRBJ1-2; 9 bases line up with TRBD1. The junction had 5 bases not matched to a gene; V was cut back by 3 bases and J by 6 bases. The germline gives CDR1 LNHDA, CDR2 SQIVND (reference sequence). This CDR3 spans 14 amino acids. CDR3 sequence reads: CASSMGTGSDGYTF. The CDR3 DNA follows: TGTGCCAGTAGTATGGGGACAGGGTCAGATGGCTACACCTTC.

On this clonotype itself: Sequence at one end of the junction differs from germline and may be a read error. The genes are TRBV27 and TRBJ1-6; 8 positions match TRBD1. The CDR3 is 15 residues long. CDR1 MNHEY and CDR2 SMNVEV come from the germline V gene (reference sequence). DNA for the CDR3: TGTGACAGCAGTTTAGGGACAGGTTTAAATTCACCCCTCCACTTT. It encodes CDSSLGTGLNSPLHF.

The V call is TRBV20-1, the J call TRBJ2-4; D is unresolved. With 0 bases removed from V and 0 bases from J, the gap between germline ends came to 12 bases. The CDR3 has 16 residues. Germline lookup yields CDR1 DFQATT and CDR2 SNEGSKA (reference sequence). The CDR3 coding sequence is TGCAGTGCTAGAGAGTTGGCGGACCTAGCCAAAAACATTCAGTACTTC. Its translation: CSARELADLAKNIQYF.

This clonotype was observed a handful of times. This chain joins TRBV6-4 and TRBJ2-3, with 9 positions matching TRBD2. J gave up 4 bases and V 2 bases, and 4 bases lay outside the gene matches. Looked up from germline, CDR1 is MRHNA and CDR2 is SNTAGT. This CDR3 region has 15 residues. The CDR3 DNA is TGTGCCAGCAGTGACGATGCGGGGGGGGCAGATACGCAGTATTTT. Amino acid sequence: CASSDDAGGADTQYF.

The chain uses TRBV20-1 and TRBJ1-2; TRBD1 might be the D (5 bases). Germline-derived CDR1 and CDR2 are DFQATT and SNEGSKA (reference sequence). The CDR3 contains 14 residues. The germline V and J ends were trimmed by 3 bases and 1 base, with 12 bases remaining between them. CDR3 region: CSASRPQDNYGYTF. The CDR3 nucleotides read TGCAGTGCTAGTCGTCCACAGGATAACTATGGCTACACCTTC.

The chain is built from TRBV12-3 or TRBV12-4 and TRBJ2-7, with 7 bases fitting TRBD1. This CDR3 is 13 amino acids long. The V gene end was trimmed by 6 bases and the J gene end by 5 bases; junction bases not matched to a gene: 7. The CDR3 region is CASSRSGGHEQYF. The CDR3 bases are TGTGCCAGCAGCCGCTCAGGGGGACACGAGCAGTACTTC.

This clonotype was observed a few times. The chain joins TRBV19 to TRBJ2-5; D may be TRBD2 (6 bases). There are 13 residues in the CDR3. Trimming shortened V by 5 bases and J by 5 bases, and 12 bases separated the two germline ends. Germline CDR1 reads LNHDA; CDR2 reads SQIVND (reference sequence). CDR3 nucleotide sequence: TGTGCCAGTAGTGTTCAGGGACTGGAGACCCAGTACTTC. This sequence encodes CASSVQGLETQYF.

This chain connects TRBV7-3 to TRBJ1-1, with D uncertain. The ends were cut back, 5 bases at V and 6 bases at J, with 13 bases in the middle. Germline V gene lookup returns CDR1 SGHTA and CDR2 FQGTGA. The CDR3 is 13 residues long. The CDR3 protein is CASSPLGQSEAFF. CDR3 nucleotides: TGTGCCAGCAGCCCGCTTGGGCAGTCTGAAGCTTTCTTT. The full variable domain, in which reference TRBV7-3 and TRBJ1-1 provide the parts outside the CDR3, is GAGVSQTPSNKVTEKGKYVELRCDPISGHTALYWYRQSLGQGPEFLIYFQGTGAADDSGLPNDRFFAVRPEGSVSTLKIQRTERGDSAVYLCASSPLGQSEAFFGQGTRLTVV.

This clonotype was recorded only once. The V call is TRBV11-3, the J call TRBJ1-2; D call uncertain. This CDR3 spans 14 amino acids. V dropped 1 base and J dropped 8 bases, with 14 bases sitting between them. CDR1 is SGHNT, CDR2 YENEEA, per germline. The CDR3 DNA follows: TGTGCCAGCAGCTTAGGCTTGTCAGTTCGGGGCTACACCTTC. This translates into CASSLGLSVRGYTF.

This clonotype has only a few counts. V is TRBV6-5 and J is TRBJ2-3, with D possibly being TRBD1 or TRBD2 (6 bases each). Trimming stripped 7 bases from V and 1 base from J, with 15 bases between. This CDR3 comprises 15 residues. The germline gives CDR1 MNHEY, CDR2 SVGAGI. CDR3 coding DNA: TGTGCCAGCATTTATCGGGGGCTCGGCACAGATACGCAGTATTTT. Translating gives CASIYRGLGTDTQYF.

The V call is TRBV7-2, the J call TRBJ1-2, with D unresolved. The CDR3 sequence is 15 residues long. Germline V gene sequence: CDR1 SGHTA, CDR2 FQGNSA. V lost 1 base to trimming and J lost 2 bases, with 11 bases between them. The CDR3 here is CASSLEVSSNYGYTF. The CDR3 nucleotides are TGTGCCAGCAGCTTAGAAGTCAGTTCAAACTATGGCTACACCTTC.